These 8 T cell receptor beta chains were sequenced from one sample in a study of CD8+ T cells in alopecia areata. On the basis of CD4, CD8alpha, NKG2D, NKG2ACE and other markers, pooled cutaneous lymph node cells were sorted. Extracted from the samples, RNA was reverse transcribed into cDNA to serve as the sequencing template. Clones were sequenced by immunoSEQ multiplex PCR, and TCRdb holds only the in-frame ones, with some missing. In total the sample includes 290,000 or so clones, none of them seen once. Sequencing was carried out using CD4+ T cells sorted from a lymph node. The origin of the receptors is a C3H/HeJ mouse with alopecia areata. The strain bears MHC haplotype H2-k.

This clone has just a few counts. Gene labels here are mouse ones. The read ends 4 residues early relative to the CDR3; the germline J gene fills the gap. The rearrangement uses TRBV5 and TRBJ2-2; 7 bases align to TRBD2. This CDR3 contains 16 residues. CDR1 and CDR2 from the germline V gene are LGHNA and YNLKQL (reference sequence). Germline trimming cut 2 bases from V and 0 bases from J; bases unmatched to any gene: 3. The CDR3 DNA, read in part, is TGTGCCAGCAGCCAATCCTGGGGGACAAACACCGGG. Its protein is CASSQSWGTNTG. The CDR3, in full, reads CASSQSWGTNTGQLYF.

About this clone itself: The genes are named according to mouse. The CDR3 end falls 3 residues outside the read, so it is completed with the germline J gene. This sample includes further DNA sequences coding for the same CDR3. The V and J genes are TRBV1 and TRBJ1-6; D is ambiguous. TRBJ1-6 is identified as an open reading frame with a role that is uncertain. The CDR3 contains 14 residues. V was clipped by 0 bases and J by 4 bases, with 4 bases between them. Germline V gene sequence: CDR1 NSQYPW, CDR2 LRSPGD (reference sequence). CDR3 DNA, as far as it was read: TGCACCTGCAGTGCAGATACTTATAATTCGCCC. Protein: CTCSADTYNSP. The full CDR3 reads CTCSADTYNSPLYF.

This clone was seen ten or more times. Any gene name here is a mouse gene name. The CDR3 spells CASSRGGQGLDAEQFF. The DNA read from the CDR3 is TGTGCTAGCAGTAGAGGGGGACAGGGGCTGGATGCT. This rearrangement joins TRBV17 to TRBJ2-1; 10 bases match TRBD1. The read halts 4 residues ahead of the CDR3 end, with the missing end drawn from the germline J gene. Germline-derived CDR1 and CDR2 are MNHDT and YYDKIL. The V segment lost 1 base and the J segment 5 bases; nucleotides outside the gene matches: 5. The CDR3 is 16 residues long.

About this clone: Here the gene names and germline are mouse. The read falls 4 residues short of the CDR3 end, and the missing part is taken from the germline J gene. The J gene is TRBJ2-7, the V gene TRBV1, with 8 bases lining up with TRBD1. The CDR3 has 14 residues. The V gene end was trimmed by 4 bases and the J gene end by 3 bases; junction bases not matched to a gene: 5. Germline CDR1 reads NSQYPW; CDR2 reads LRSPGD (reference sequence). The covered CDR3 bases are TGCACCTGCAGTGTGACAGGGGCCTTCTAT. This codes for CTCSVTGAFY. The whole CDR3 is CTCSVTGAFYEQYF. The entire variable domain, with the rest obtained from reference TRBV1 and TRBJ2-7, is as follows: VTLLEQNPRWRLVPRGQAVNLRCILKNSQYPWMSWYQQDLQKQLQWLFTLRSPGDKEVKSLPGADYLATRVTDTELRLQVANMSQGRTLYCTCSVTGAFYEQYFGPGTRLTVL.

In this sample, this clone turned up a few times. The gene names given are mouse names. The read ends 3 residues early relative to the CDR3; the germline J gene fills the gap. This chain connects TRBV13-1 to TRBJ1-6, with 9 bases identical to TRBD1. TRBJ1-6 is an open reading frame, and its role is uncertain. The CDR3 extends over 16 amino acids. CDR1 NSHNY and CDR2 SYGAGN come from the germline V gene. The V segment lost 5 bases and the J segment 3 bases; nucleotides outside the gene matches: 6. The sequenced part of the CDR3 DNA is TGTGCCAGCAGCCCCCCGACAGGGGGCTATAATTCGCCC. It yields the protein CASSPPTGGYNSP. The entire CDR3 sequence reads CASSPPTGGYNSPLYF.

This clone appeared a few times. Mouse names are used for the genes. Read coverage stops 4 residues before the CDR3 terminus; the germline J gene supplies the remainder. Other DNA sequences from this sample encode an identical CDR3 as well. The chain couples TRBV1 to TRBJ2-5, with D possibly matching TRBD2 (7 bases). V was shortened by 4 bases and J by 3 bases, with 11 bases between the two germline ends. The CDR3 loop spans 14 amino acids. Germline-derived CDR1 and CDR2 are NSQYPW and LRSPGD (reference sequence). The CDR3 is CTCSGRGGQDTQYF. CDR3 DNA, as far as it was read: TGCACCTGCAGTGGAAGGGGGGGACAAGAC.

Details on this clone: Gene labels here are mouse ones. The CDR3 end is not reached by the read, which stops 4 residues before it; the germline J gene fills it in. V gene TRBV19 combines with J gene TRBJ2-5; D remains unclear. This CDR3 is built from 15 residues. V was cut by 2 bases and J by 0 bases, with 10 bases left in between. Germline loops: CDR1 FNHDT, CDR2 SITEND (reference sequence). The sequenced CDR3 bases are TGTGCCAGCAGTATTGAGCCAGTTAACCAAGAC. It codes for CASSIEPVNQD. The CDR3, in full, reads CASSIEPVNQDTQYF.

At least ten counts were recorded for this clone. The genes are named according to mouse. The read terminates 4 residues before the CDR3 end, so the remaining end is supplied by the germline J gene. The chain uses TRBV12-1 and TRBJ1-2; 7 bases map to TRBD1. V shed 3 bases and J 2 bases; nucleotides not matched to a gene: 2. CDR1 and CDR2 (germline): SGHSN, HYEKVE. This CDR3 contains 13 residues. The DNA read from the CDR3 is TGTGCCAGCTCTACGACAGGGAACTCC. This gives the protein CASSTTGNS. The entire CDR3 is CASSTTGNSDYTF.